Below are 19 T cell receptor beta chains sequenced from a single sample in a study of blood T cell repertoires in COVID-19. TCRdb's copy holds only in-frame clones and misses some; the assay was immunoSEQ multiplex PCR. The profile shows about 210,000 clones, 88% of them singletons. Sequenced sample: peripheral blood. The receptors were gathered from a man between 18 and 29 years old with active or convalescent COVID-19.

The chain couples TRBV5-1 to TRBJ1-1; possible D gene TRBD1, 6 bases. This CDR3 contains 15 residues. V gave up 0 bases and J gave up 3 bases, with 12 bases separating them. CDR1 SGHRS and CDR2 YFSETQ come from the germline V gene. CDR3 DNA: TGCGCCAGCAGCTTGGTTGGGGGCTCGTACACTGAAGCTTTCTTT. Its translation is CASSLVGGSYTEAFF.

The CDR3: CASSLGVKETQYF. CDR3 nucleotide sequence: TGTGCCAGCAGCTTAGGTGTAAAAGAGACCCAGTACTTC. V and J are TRBV7-2 and TRBJ2-5; no clear D gene. V was clipped by 1 base and J by 3 bases, with 6 bases between them. The germline V gene has CDR1 SGHTA and CDR2 FQGNSA. CDR3 length: 13 amino acids. Supplemented by reference TRBV7-2 and TRBJ2-5, the full variable domain reads GAGVSQSPSNKVTEKGKDVELRCDPISGHTALYWYRQSLGQGLEFLIYFQGNSAPDKSGLPSDRFSAERTGGSVSTLTIQRTQQEDSAVYLCASSLGVKETQYFGPGTRLLVL.

This chain connects TRBV6-2 or TRBV6-3 to TRBJ1-2, with D possibly matching TRBD1 (6 bases). Germline V CDR1 and CDR2: MNHEY, SVGEGT. The V end lost 4 bases, the J end lost 4 bases, and 10 bases lay between the germline ends. CDR3 length: 13 residues. CDR3: CASSFRTVYGYTF. For the CDR3, the DNA is TGTGCCAGCAGTTTTAGGACAGTCTATGGCTACACCTTC.

The chain couples TRBV20-1 to TRBJ2-5; D gene uncertain. The CDR3 is 11 amino acids. With 6 bases removed from V and 4 bases from J, the gap between germline ends came to 9 bases. Germline CDR1 DFQATT, CDR2 SNEGSKA (reference sequence). In DNA form, the CDR3 reads TGCAGTGCGTCTTCCGGAGAGACCCAGTACTTC. Translated, it gives CSASSGETQYF.

The rearrangement links TRBV20-1 to TRBJ2-5; D not resolved. CDR3 length: 15 residues. The germline gives CDR1 DFQATT, CDR2 SNEGSKA (reference sequence). CDR3 region: CSGSGIPSDQETQYF. DNA of the CDR3: TGCAGCGGTAGTGGGATACCAAGCGACCAAGAGACCCAGTACTTC.

This sequence joins TRBV6-5 and TRBJ2-2, with TRBD2 matching over 8 bases. V trimming: 5 bases; J trimming: 5 bases; junction bases outside the gene matches: 7. Germline V gives CDR1 MNHEY, CDR2 SVGAGI. The CDR3 is 15 amino acids. The chain's CDR3 is CASSPSGRPTGELFF. The DNA for the CDR3 is TGTGCCAGCAGTCCAAGCGGGAGACCAACCGGGGAGCTGTTTTTT.

The chain links TRBV11-3 to TRBJ2-7; 9 nucleotides match TRBD1. CDR1 is SGHNT, CDR2 YENEEA, per germline. This CDR3 spans 17 amino acids. J lost 1 base, V lost 4 bases, and 11 bases had no gene match. The CDR3: CASSSREGTGISYEQYF. The CDR3 DNA sequence: TGTGCCAGCAGCTCGAGGGAAGGGACAGGGATTTCCTACGAGCAGTACTTC.

The chain joins TRBV21-1 to TRBJ2-7; the table names TRBD1, a call not compared with the DNA. TRBV21-1 is termed a pseudogene. The CDR3 is 16 amino acids. In nucleotides, the CDR3 is TGTGCCAGCAGCGCTCCCGGGACAGGGGTCTCCTACGAGCAGTACTTC. Encoded protein: CASSAPGTGVSYEQYF.

J is TRBJ1-2 and V is TRBV11-2; D gene ambiguous. This CDR3 spans 14 amino acids. V was clipped by 0 bases and J by 4 bases, with 9 bases between them. Germline V gene lookup returns CDR1 SGHAT and CDR2 FQNNGV. The CDR3 DNA reads as TGTGCCAGCAGCTTAGATCGTCGGGGCTATGGCTACACCTTC. Encoded protein: CASSLDRRGYGYTF.

V and J are TRBV25-1 and TRBJ2-7, with TRBD1 identical over 12 bases. V lost 6 bases and J lost 6; bases outside the gene matches: 12. The CDR3 contains 16 residues. CDR1 MGHDK and CDR2 SYGVNS come from the germline V gene. CDR3 bases: TGTGCCAGCAGCAGGATGTCCGGGACAGGGGGCGCCGAGCAGTACTTC. It specifies CASSRMSGTGGAEQYF.

The CDR3 DNA reads TGTGCCAGCAGTGAGAGCCAGGGAAGCAATCAGCCCCAGCATTTT. It specifies CASSESQGSNQPQHF. The V call is TRBV25-1, the J call TRBJ1-5; perhaps TRBD1 as D (5 bases). This CDR3 contains 15 residues. Trimming left V 3 bases short and J 1 base short, with 10 bases between. Per germline, CDR1 MGHDK and CDR2 SYGVNS.

The rearrangement joins TRBV30 to TRBJ1-2; D is unclear. This CDR3 has 10 residues. Germline-derived CDR1 and CDR2 are GTSNPN and SVGIG (reference sequence). The V gene lost 2 bases and the J gene lost 7 bases, with 5 bases spanning the gap. For the CDR3, the DNA is TGTGCCTGGAGTCAGGTTGGCTACACCTTC. This encodes CAWSQVGYTF.

The V call is TRBV6-4, the J call TRBJ1-1; a possible D gene is TRBD1 (5 bases). The CDR3 totals 14 residues. Trimming took off 4 bases at V and 3 bases at J, with 12 bases between the two ends. Germline CDR1 is MRHNA and CDR2 is SNTAGT. CDR3 loop: CASSAGPGDTEAFF. The CDR3 bases are TGTGCCAGCAGTGCAGGACCGGGGGACACTGAAGCTTTCTTT.

This clone was observed a single time. The chain has TRBV30 and TRBJ1-1; possibly TRBD1 for D (6 bases). Germline values: CDR1 GTSNPN, CDR2 SVGIG (reference sequence). This CDR3 has 14 amino acids. V was pared by 3 bases and J by 2 bases, with 13 bases between. The CDR3 loop is CAWRDTGSNTEAFF. The DNA of the CDR3 is TGTGCCTGGAGAGACACAGGGTCCAACACTGAAGCTTTCTTT.

V gene TRBV10-2 combines with J gene TRBJ1-5; 7 bases map to TRBD1. This CDR3 contains 16 residues. V shed 2 bases, J shed 5 bases, and the junction held 9 bases outside the gene matches. Germline-derived CDR1 and CDR2 are WSHSY and SAAADI. CDR3 in DNA: TGCGCCAGCAGTGAGCTGACAGGGAGGCCCGATCAGCCCCAGCATTTT. This translates into CASSELTGRPDQPQHF.

The CDR3 is CASSFGQKNTEAFF. The DNA for the CDR3 is TGTGCCAGCAGCTTTGGACAGAAGAACACTGAAGCTTTCTTT. The chain employs TRBV7-9 and TRBJ1-1, with a possible D match to TRBD1 (6 bases). CDR1 and CDR2 (germline): SEHNR, FQNEAQ (reference sequence). V lost 3 bases and J 1 base, leaving 9 bases between the germline ends. The length of the CDR3 is 14 residues.

The gene calls are TRBV27 and TRBJ1-1, with 8 bases aligning to TRBD1. Germline V gene data show CDR1 as MNHEY and CDR2 as SMNVEV (reference sequence). Losses at the gene ends were 0 bases for V and 0 bases for J; bases not matched to a gene: 0. The CDR3 spans 15 residues. The CDR3 loop reads CASSLSTGVNTEAFF. The CDR3 DNA reads TGTGCCAGCAGTTTATCGACAGGGGTGAACACTGAAGCTTTCTTT.

The chain combines TRBV25-1 with TRBJ1-1; unclear D gene. V lost 6 bases and J 5 bases, leaving 16 bases between the germline ends. The germline CDR1 and CDR2 sequences are MGHDK and SYGVNS. The CDR3 sequence is 14 residues long. CDR3 protein: CASSMSHGRTEAFF. In DNA form, the CDR3 reads TGTGCCAGCAGCATGTCCCACGGTCGGACTGAAGCTTTCTTT.

This chain links TRBV19 with TRBJ2-7; D is perhaps TRBD1 (5 bases). CDR1 and CDR2 from the germline V gene are LNHDA and SQIVND (reference sequence). This CDR3 has 13 residues. V lost 5 bases and J lost 3, with 11 bases in between. CDR3 sequence: CASSPTENYEQYF. The CDR3 bases are TGTGCCAGTAGTCCGACAGAGAACTACGAGCAGTACTTC.